The TCR beta chain described here comes from a study of blood T cells in healthy people across ages. A second PCR of 7 to 11 cycles used a sample-barcoded 5' primer and a J-beta primer mix. TCRdb analysed the 5' RACE reads with MiXCR anew, one entry per CDR3 protein. The sample has roughly 500,000 distinct CDR3 sequences, 27% seen once. This clonotype was seen more than once but under ten times. Looked up from germline, CDR1 is SGDLS and CDR2 is YYNGEE. V lost 3 bases, J lost 4 bases, and 6 bases stayed unmatched. This CDR3 region has 14 residues. Each of the donors had roughly 9.3 milliliters of peripheral blood drawn into EDTA-treated Vacutainer tubes.

The sequenced sample consisted of blood. The source of this sequence is a woman in her seventies in good health. This chain joins TRBV9 and TRBJ1-2, with 7 positions matching TRBD1. CDR3: CASSGRDSSYGYTF. Written as DNA, the CDR3 is TGTGCCAGCAGCGGCAGGGACAGCTCCTATGGCTACACCTTC.